Listed here are 26 T cell receptor beta chains from one sample, sequenced in a study of cytomegalovirus exposure and HLA in healthy donors. A multiplex PCR was run with 60 Vbeta primers and 13 Jbeta primers. Sequencing was performed with immunoSEQ multiplex PCR; in TCRdb, only in-frame clones are kept and a portion is missing. This sample carries over 65,000 clones, approximately 71% of them seen once, and the ten largest clones take about 2.2%. The specimen sequenced was PBMCs. The receptors shown here come from a man in his forties in good health and CMV-seronegative.

The chain carries TRBV5-1 and TRBJ1-2, with 12 bases aligning to TRBD1. There are 13 residues in the CDR3. Germline V CDR1 and CDR2: SGHRS, YFSETQ. After removal of 4 bases from V and 8 bases from J, the junction contained 3 bases not matched to a gene. CDR3 in DNA: TGCGCCAGCAGCCCGGGACAGGGGGCGGGCTACACCTTC. Its protein is CASSPGQGAGYTF.

V is TRBV2 and J is TRBJ1-2; TRBD1 matches at 7 bases. Per the germline V gene, CDR1 is SNHLY and CDR2 is FYNNEI. This CDR3 spans 15 amino acids. Germline trimming cut 6 bases from V and 8 bases from J; bases unmatched to any gene: 15. The CDR3 region is CASSAGQLDKGGYTF. The CDR3 coding sequence is TGTGCCAGCAGCGCGGGACAGCTAGACAAGGGGGGCTACACCTTC.

This rearrangement joins TRBV29-1 to TRBJ2-1; no clear D. Trimming stripped 6 bases from V and 5 bases from J, with 8 bases between. Germline V CDR1 and CDR2: SQVTM, ANQGSEA. This CDR3 has 11 amino acids. The chain's CDR3 is CSVESNNEQFF. CDR3 DNA: TGCAGCGTGGAATCTAACAATGAGCAGTTCTTC.

This clone has only one observation. The CDR3 reads CASTQGSQGQFF. The DNA for the CDR3 is TGTGCCAGCACCCAAGGGTCCCAGGGGCAGTTCTTC. V usage is TRBV28 and J usage is TRBJ2-1, with a weak D call TRBD1 (5 bases). The CDR3 has 12 residues. Germline-derived CDR1 and CDR2 are MDHEN and SYDVKM. Trimming shortened V by 7 bases and J by 12 bases, and 16 bases separated the two germline ends.

J is TRBJ1-5 and V is TRBV5-1, with 7 positions matching TRBD1. There are 14 residues in the CDR3. J lost 5 bases, V lost 4 bases, and 6 bases had no gene match. Germline-derived CDR1 and CDR2 are SGHRS and YFSETQ. In DNA, the CDR3 is TGCGCCAGCAGCAGAGACACAGGGGATCAGCCCCAGCATTTT. Translation gives CASSRDTGDQPQHF.

The genes are TRBV10-1 and TRBJ2-5; the D is unclear. The germline V gene encodes CDR1 WNHNN and CDR2 SYGVQD (reference sequence). This CDR3 has 14 residues. Between the trimmed V and J ends, which lost 2 bases and 4 bases, there was a span of 11 bases. CDR3 sequence reads: CASSEQRRLETQYF. The CDR3 region has the DNA TGCGCCAGCAGTGAGCAGCGCCGGCTAGAGACCCAGTACTTC.

This chain uses TRBV11-3 with TRBJ2-2, with 8 positions matching TRBD2. This CDR3 region has 13 residues. Trimming took 11 bases from V and 1 from J; bases not matched to a gene: 3. CDR1 is SGHNT, CDR2 YENEEA, per germline. CDR3: CASGGMNTGELFF. CDR3 in DNA: TGTGCCTCGGGGGGGATGAACACCGGGGAGCTGTTTTTT.

CDR3: CAISDGQGGLYEQYF. The CDR3 region has the DNA TGTGCCATCAGTGACGGACAGGGAGGGCTCTACGAGCAGTACTTC. The chain couples TRBV10-3 to TRBJ2-7, with TRBD1 as a possible D gene (8 bases). The V gene's germline CDR1 is ENHRY and CDR2 SYGVKD. There are 15 residues in the CDR3. V lost 3 bases and J lost 3, with 15 bases in between.

This clone has just a few counts. The chain recombines TRBV2 with TRBJ2-7; D perhaps matches TRBD1 (5 bases). Germline loops: CDR1 SNHLY, CDR2 FYNNEI. Trimming shortened V by 4 bases and J by 5 bases, and 12 bases separated the two germline ends. This CDR3 comprises 13 residues. CDR3 nucleotide sequence: TGTGCCAGCAGTGGGGGCCATCTCGACGAGCAGTACTTC. This sequence encodes CASSGGHLDEQYF.

The V and J genes are TRBV5-1 and TRBJ1-2; TRBD1 might be the D (5 bases). The CDR3 length is 14 residues. The germline gives CDR1 SGHRS, CDR2 YFSETQ. Trimming took off 0 bases at V and 3 bases at J, with 9 bases between the two ends. The CDR3 DNA reads as TGCGCCAGCAGCTTGGTCGGGGGGGACTATGGCTACACCTTC. As protein: CASSLVGGDYGYTF.

This clone appeared a few times. The chain is built from TRBV7-9 and TRBJ1-1; D gene ambiguous. The germline V and J ends were trimmed by 5 bases and 3 bases, with 13 bases remaining between them. This CDR3 has 14 residues. In germline, CDR1 is SEHNR, CDR2 FQNEAQ (reference sequence). The CDR3 region has the DNA TGTGCCAGCAGCGGGCCGGGGTGGGACACTGAAGCTTTCTTT. It is translated as CASSGPGWDTEAFF.

The chain joins TRBV6-4 to TRBJ1-6, with 7 bases aligning to TRBD1. The CDR3 runs 15 residues. Germline CDR1 reads MRHNA; CDR2 reads SNTAGT. The V and J ends lost 3 bases and 7 bases, in that order; junction bases with no gene match: 6. The CDR3 protein is CASSEAGGQNSPLHF. Here the CDR3 DNA reads TGTGCCAGCAGTGAGGCAGGGGGTCAGAATTCACCCCTCCACTTT.

This chain connects TRBV19 to TRBJ1-5; tentatively, D is TRBD1 (5 bases). V was pared by 1 base and J by 7 bases, with 14 bases between. Per the germline V gene, CDR1 is LNHDA and CDR2 is SQIVND (reference sequence). The CDR3 loop spans 15 amino acids. As DNA, the CDR3 is TGTGCCAGTAGTATAGGAGGGAGGGGAGGGCAGCCCCAGCATTTT. Translated: CASSIGGRGGQPQHF.

The CDR3 DNA reads as TGTGCCAGCAGCGCTTGGACTAGCGGGAGTCTGGAGCAGTTCTTC. Protein product: CASSAWTSGSLEQFF. The chain has TRBV13 and TRBJ2-1, with 13 bases matching TRBD2. The CDR3 covers 15 residues. The junction had 8 bases not matched to a gene; V was cut back by 5 bases and J by 10 bases. The germline V gene has CDR1 PRHDT and CDR2 FYEKMQ (reference sequence).

This clone was counted only a few times. V is TRBV28 and J is TRBJ2-7; weak D call: TRBD2 (7 bases). The ends were cut back, 1 base at V and 2 bases at J, with 12 bases in the middle. CDR1 and CDR2 (germline): MDHEN, SYDVKM. The CDR3 is made up of 15 amino acids. This chain's CDR3 is CASSLFRGGTYEQYF. Here the CDR3 DNA reads TGTGCCAGCAGTTTATTTAGGGGGGGGACCTACGAGCAGTACTTC. Drawing the rest from reference TRBV28 and TRBJ2-7, the complete variable domain is DVKVTQSSRYLVKRTGEKVFLECVQDMDHENMFWYRQDPGLGLRLIYFSYDVKMKEKGDIPEGYSVSREKKERFSLILESASTNQTSMYLCASSLFRGGTYEQYFGPGTRLTVT.

V gene TRBV28 combines with J gene TRBJ1-5; D not certain. CDR1 is MDHEN and CDR2 is SYDVKM in the germline V gene. The CDR3 sequence is 15 residues long. Trimming stripped 2 bases from V and 4 bases from J, with 12 bases between. CDR3 in amino acids: CASSLRWQRNQPQHF. CDR3 coding DNA: TGTGCCAGCAGTTTACGTTGGCAGAGGAATCAGCCCCAGCATTTT.

The V gene is TRBV30, the J gene TRBJ2-2, with TRBD1 matching 7 bases. CDR1 and CDR2 (germline): GTSNPN, SVGIG (reference sequence). The CDR3 has 16 residues. J was trimmed by 0 bases and V by 5 bases; bases with no gene match: 9. The CDR3 nucleotides are TGTGCCTGGCGCGTCCGACAGGGAACGAACACCGGGGAGCTGTTTTTT. This translates into CAWRVRQGTNTGELFF.

The J gene is TRBJ1-5, the V gene TRBV27, with D hard to call. The CDR3 loop spans 13 amino acids. Germline CDR1 MNHEY, CDR2 SMNVEV (reference sequence). V gave up 2 bases and J gave up 6 bases, with 8 bases separating them. The CDR3 spells CASSLAEGQPQHF. DNA for the CDR3: TGTGCCAGCAGTTTAGCTGAGGGTCAGCCCCAGCATTTT.

This sequence joins TRBV29-1 and TRBJ2-1; 9 positions agree with TRBD1. Per germline, CDR1 SQVTM and CDR2 ANQGSEA. The CDR3 is 14 amino acids. V shed 7 bases, J shed 4 bases, and the junction held 8 bases outside the gene matches. The CDR3 DNA sequence: TGCAGCGCGCGGGACAGGGAGGATTACAATGAGCAGTTCTTC. Protein: CSARDREDYNEQFF.

This clone came up once. The gene calls are TRBV28 and TRBJ1-2, with a tentative D call TRBD1 (6 bases). The CDR3 has 12 residues. The V gene's germline CDR1 is MDHEN and CDR2 SYDVKM. Trimming took 11 bases from V and 7 from J, leaving 17 bases between them. CDR3 bases: TGTGCCGTCTACGATCAGGGGTCTGGCTACACCTTC. The encoded protein is CAVYDQGSGYTF.

The genes are TRBV15 and TRBJ1-1; tentative D call: TRBD1 (5 bases). Germline V gene lookup returns CDR1 LNHNV and CDR2 YYDKDF (reference sequence). This CDR3 is 19 amino acids long. V dropped 0 bases and J dropped 1 base, with 21 bases sitting between them. The chain's CDR3 is CATSRDSRARTQSNTEAFF. CDR3 sequence (DNA): TGTGCCACCAGCAGAGATAGTAGGGCTCGGACACAATCGAACACTGAAGCTTTCTTT.

This clone came up a few times. This sequence joins TRBV7-3 and TRBJ1-1; D gene uncertain. The ends were cut back, 3 bases at V and 1 base at J, with 6 bases in the middle. The CDR3 runs 13 residues. CDR1 is SGHTA, CDR2 FQGTGA, per germline. CDR3 sequence: CASSFQKNTEAFF. The CDR3, as DNA: TGTGCCAGCAGCTTCCAAAAGAACACTGAAGCTTTCTTT.

This chain connects TRBV30 to TRBJ2-5, with 10 nucleotides matching TRBD1. With 8 bases clipped from V and 4 bases from J, the junction kept 10 bases outside the gene matches. The CDR3 extends over 14 amino acids. Germline V gene data show CDR1 as GTSNPN and CDR2 as SVGIG (reference sequence). The CDR3 loop is CALTTGTGAETQYF. The CDR3 DNA follows: TGTGCCCTGACGACCGGGACAGGGGCAGAGACCCAGTACTTC.

In its sample, this clone was seen once. V and J are TRBV28 and TRBJ1-2; D is possibly TRBD1 (5 bases). Deletions cut 6 bases from V and 4 bases from J, with 15 bases between. The CDR3 has 14 residues. Per germline, CDR1 MDHEN and CDR2 SYDVKM. The CDR3 region is CASRSDRTLYGYTF. In nucleotides, the CDR3 is TGTGCCAGCAGATCCGACCGGACACTCTATGGCTACACCTTC.

The chain is built from TRBV6-5 and TRBJ1-2; D gene ambiguous. Trimming shortened V by 6 bases and J by 1 base, and 9 bases separated the two germline ends. The germline CDR1 and CDR2 sequences are MNHEY and SVGAGI. This CDR3 has 13 amino acids. The CDR3 here is CASSPTNNYGYTF. In nucleotides, the CDR3 is TGTGCCAGCAGCCCGACAAATAACTATGGCTACACCTTC.

The chain employs TRBV5-6 and TRBJ1-2, with 7 bases fitting TRBD1. Germline V gives CDR1 SGHDT, CDR2 YYEEEE. V trimming: 4 bases; J trimming: 5 bases; junction bases outside the gene matches: 14. CDR3 length: 16 residues. Here the CDR3 reads CASSPRRAGGSYGYTF. The CDR3 DNA follows: TGTGCCAGCAGCCCACGGCGTGCAGGGGGTAGTTATGGCTACACCTTC.